This T cell receptor beta chain was identified during a study of T cells expressing NK-cell markers. Across the study: Repertoire data for TCR beta were derived from sorted T cells (CD3+CD56+NKG2C+, CD3+CD56+NKG2C- and CD3+CD56-NKG2C+). Seven HCMV-seropositive donors and one seronegative donor made up the eight sequenced donors. Study-wide results and caveats: In a handful of donors, dominant clonotypes made up about 28.3-60.1% of CD3+CD56-NKG2C+ cells.

Notes on this clonotype: Its antigen is currently unknown.

The authors made TCR beta cDNA libraries by 5'RACE template switching. This switching added a universal primer site and UMIs. TCRdb reprocessed the 5' RACE reads, keeping one entry per CDR3 protein, no DNA. The sample table sets out 350,000 to 400,000 distinct CDR3 sequences. This CDR3 has 14 residues. Looked up from germline, CDR1 is MGHRA and CDR2 is YSYEKL. Sequenced input: blood T cells: a sorted CD56 or NKG2C T cell subset, CD4+ or CD8+ T cells, or bulk PBMC T cells (not recorded which). V usage is TRBV4-1 and J usage is TRBJ1-1. The sequence was collected from a woman in her fifties or sixties in good health. The CDR3 sequence is CASSQAEGNTEAFF.